This T cell receptor beta chain was captured in a study of blood T cell repertoires in COVID-19. Study as a whole: PBMCs, B-cell-depleted T cells, or T cells were the source of the cDNA or gDNA that made up the material.

As handled by the study authors: Estimation of nucleated cell counts relied on the amplification of reference gene primers. The data were produced by immunoSEQ multiplex PCR, yet TCRdb's version contains in-frame clones alone and is incomplete. The V and J calls and clone size were taken over from that table, and D and trimming were inferred from the DNA. The table lists about 210,000 clones, around 81% of them singletons. The CDR3 runs 13 residues. The sequenced material came from PBMCs or T cells enriched from blood (not recorded which). The chain couples TRBV21-1 to TRBJ1-1. TRBV21-1 is recorded as a pseudogene. The clonotype originates from a man aged 25-45 years with acute COVID-19. For the CDR3, the DNA is TGTGCCAGCAGCCCCCACTTGAACACTGAAGCTTTCTTT. It specifies CASSPHLNTEAFF.